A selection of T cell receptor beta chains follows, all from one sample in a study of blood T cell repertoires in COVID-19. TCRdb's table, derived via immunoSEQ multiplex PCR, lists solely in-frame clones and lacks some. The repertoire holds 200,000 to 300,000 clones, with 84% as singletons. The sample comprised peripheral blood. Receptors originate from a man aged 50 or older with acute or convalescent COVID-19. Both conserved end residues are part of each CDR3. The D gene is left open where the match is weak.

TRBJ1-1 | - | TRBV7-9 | CASSLGSATTQTAFF
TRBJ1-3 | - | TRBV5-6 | CASSPGGNTIYF
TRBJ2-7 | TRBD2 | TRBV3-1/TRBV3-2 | CASSQSGGTSYEQYF
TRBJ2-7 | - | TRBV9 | CASSANGGASYEQYF
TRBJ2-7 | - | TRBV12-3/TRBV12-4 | CASSLRGSYEQYF
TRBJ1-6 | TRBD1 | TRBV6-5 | CATRTGGLLAWALHF
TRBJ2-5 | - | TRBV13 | CASNGGGQETQYF
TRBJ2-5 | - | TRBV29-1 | CSVGELWGVNRETQYF
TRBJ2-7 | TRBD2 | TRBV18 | CASSPASGRGWEQYF
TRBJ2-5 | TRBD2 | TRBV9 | CASSPGGGETQYF